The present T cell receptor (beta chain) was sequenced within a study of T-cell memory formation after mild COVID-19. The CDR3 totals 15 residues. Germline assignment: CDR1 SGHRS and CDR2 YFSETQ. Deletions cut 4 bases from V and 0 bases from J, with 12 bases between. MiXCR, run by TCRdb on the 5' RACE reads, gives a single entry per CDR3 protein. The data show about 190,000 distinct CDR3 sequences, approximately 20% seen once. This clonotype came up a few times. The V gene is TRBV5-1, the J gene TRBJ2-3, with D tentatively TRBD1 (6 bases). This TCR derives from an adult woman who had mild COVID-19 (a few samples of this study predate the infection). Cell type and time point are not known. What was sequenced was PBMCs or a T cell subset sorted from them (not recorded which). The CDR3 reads CASSPGAQSTDTQYF. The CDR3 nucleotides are TGCGCCAGCAGCCCAGGGGCCCAGAGCACAGATACGCAGTATTTT.